This TCR beta chain was captured by sequencing in a study of T cells and Merkel cell carcinoma outcomes. Assay used: immunoSEQ multiplex PCR; TCRdb lists only in-frame clones, some missing. The top ten clones hold around 1.8% of a sample with about 3,000 clones, approximately 95% of them seen once. The germline V gene has CDR1 MDHEN and CDR2 SYDVKM. V was trimmed by 2 bases and J by 0 bases, leaving 6 bases between them. The CDR3 totals 14 residues. This TCR was sampled from a human donor with Merkel cell carcinoma. V usage is TRBV28 and J usage is TRBJ2-3, with D hard to call. The sequenced sample was tumor tissue from Merkel cell carcinoma. The CDR3 is CASSLMGSTDTQYF. In DNA form, the CDR3 reads TGTGCCAGCAGTTTAATGGGTAGCACAGATACGCAGTATTTT. Full variable domain (outside the CDR3, taken from reference TRBV28 and TRBJ2-3): DVKVTQSSRYLVKRTGEKVFLECVQDMDHENMFWYRQDPGLGLRLIYFSYDVKMKEKGDIPEGYSVSREKKERFSLILESASTNQTSMYLCASSLMGSTDTQYFGPGTRLTVL.